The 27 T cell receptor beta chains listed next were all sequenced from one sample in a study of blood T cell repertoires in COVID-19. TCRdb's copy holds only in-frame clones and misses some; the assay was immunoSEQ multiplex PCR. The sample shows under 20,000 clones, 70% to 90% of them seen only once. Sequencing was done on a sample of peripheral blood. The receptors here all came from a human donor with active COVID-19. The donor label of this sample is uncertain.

The CDR3 bases are TGTGCCAGCAGTTTTGCGGGGGGCTACAATGAGCAGTTCTTC. Its translation: CASSFAGGYNEQFF. This chain joins TRBV28 and TRBJ2-1, with 8 nucleotides matching TRBD2. The CDR3 runs 14 residues. V lost 3 bases and J lost 3; bases outside the gene matches: 1. Germline CDR1 and CDR2: MDHEN and SYDVKM.

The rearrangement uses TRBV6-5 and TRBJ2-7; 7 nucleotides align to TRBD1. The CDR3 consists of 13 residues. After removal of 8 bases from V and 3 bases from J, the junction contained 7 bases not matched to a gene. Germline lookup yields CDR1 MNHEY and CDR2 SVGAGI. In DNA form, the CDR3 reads TGTGCCAGCTCCGGGACAGATATCTACGAGCAGTACTTC. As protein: CASSGTDIYEQYF.

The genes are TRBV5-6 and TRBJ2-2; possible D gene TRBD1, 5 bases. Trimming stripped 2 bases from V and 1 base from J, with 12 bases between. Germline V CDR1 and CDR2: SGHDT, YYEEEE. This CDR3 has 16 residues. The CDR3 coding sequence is TGTGCCAGCAGCTTAAGGGGCCGAAAGAACACCGGGGAGCTGTTTTTT. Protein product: CASSLRGRKNTGELFF.

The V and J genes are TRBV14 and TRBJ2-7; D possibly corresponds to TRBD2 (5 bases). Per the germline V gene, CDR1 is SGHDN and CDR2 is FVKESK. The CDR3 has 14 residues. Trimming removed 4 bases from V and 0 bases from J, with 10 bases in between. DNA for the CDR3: TGTGCCAGCAGCCCCGGGATGAGCTCCTACGAGCAGTACTTC. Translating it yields CASSPGMSSYEQYF.

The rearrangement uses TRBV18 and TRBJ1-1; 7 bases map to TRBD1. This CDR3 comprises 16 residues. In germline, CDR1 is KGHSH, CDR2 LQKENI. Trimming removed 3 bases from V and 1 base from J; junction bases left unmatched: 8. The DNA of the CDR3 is TGTGCCAGCTCACCGCTACGACAGGGTACGAACACTGAAGCTTTCTTT. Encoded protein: CASSPLRQGTNTEAFF.

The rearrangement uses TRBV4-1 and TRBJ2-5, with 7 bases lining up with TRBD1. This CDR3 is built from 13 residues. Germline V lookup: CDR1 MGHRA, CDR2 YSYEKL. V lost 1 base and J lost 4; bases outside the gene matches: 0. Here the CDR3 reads CASSQGQGETQYF. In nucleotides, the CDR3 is TGCGCCAGCAGCCAAGGACAGGGAGAGACCCAGTACTTC.

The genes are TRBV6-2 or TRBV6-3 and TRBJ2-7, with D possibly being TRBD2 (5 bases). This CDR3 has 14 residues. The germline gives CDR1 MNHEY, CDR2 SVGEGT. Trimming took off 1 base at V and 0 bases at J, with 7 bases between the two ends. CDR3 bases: TGTGCCAGCAGTTACTACGGGAACTCCTACGAGCAGTACTTC. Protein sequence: CASSYYGNSYEQYF.

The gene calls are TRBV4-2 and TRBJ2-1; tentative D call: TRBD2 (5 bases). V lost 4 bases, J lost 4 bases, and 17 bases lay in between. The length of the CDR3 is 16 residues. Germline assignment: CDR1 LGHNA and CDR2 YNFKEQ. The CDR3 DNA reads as TGTGCCAGCAGCCCGGCGGCACTAGAATTTTACAATGAGCAGTTCTTC. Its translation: CASSPAALEFYNEQFF.

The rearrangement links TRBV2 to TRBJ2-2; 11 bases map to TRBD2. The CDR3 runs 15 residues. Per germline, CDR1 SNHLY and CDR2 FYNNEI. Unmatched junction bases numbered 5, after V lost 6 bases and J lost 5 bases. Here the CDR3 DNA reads TGTGCCAGCAGCGTGACTAGCGGGACTACCGGGGAGCTGTTTTTT. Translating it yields CASSVTSGTTGELFF.

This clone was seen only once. The DNA for the CDR3 is TGTGCCTGGAGTACCAGCGAGGCAGATACGCAGTATTTT. This encodes CAWSTSEADTQYF. The chain carries TRBV30 and TRBJ2-3; no firm D call. CDR1 and CDR2 from the germline V gene are GTSNPN and SVGIG (reference sequence). With 2 bases removed from V and 4 bases from J, the gap between germline ends came to 10 bases. The CDR3 spans 13 residues.

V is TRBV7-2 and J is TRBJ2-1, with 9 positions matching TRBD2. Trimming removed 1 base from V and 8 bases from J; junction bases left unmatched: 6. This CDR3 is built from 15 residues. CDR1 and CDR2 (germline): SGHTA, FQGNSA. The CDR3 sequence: CASSLGLAGIYEQFF. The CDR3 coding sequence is TGTGCCAGCAGCTTAGGCCTAGCGGGAATCTATGAGCAGTTCTTC.

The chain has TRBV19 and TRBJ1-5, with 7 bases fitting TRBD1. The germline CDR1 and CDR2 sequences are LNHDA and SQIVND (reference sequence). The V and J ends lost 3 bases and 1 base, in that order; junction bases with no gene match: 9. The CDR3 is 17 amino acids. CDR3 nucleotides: TGTGCCAGTAGTATGGAAGGGGGCCGGGTAAGCAATCAGCCCCAGCATTTT. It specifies CASSMEGGRVSNQPQHF.

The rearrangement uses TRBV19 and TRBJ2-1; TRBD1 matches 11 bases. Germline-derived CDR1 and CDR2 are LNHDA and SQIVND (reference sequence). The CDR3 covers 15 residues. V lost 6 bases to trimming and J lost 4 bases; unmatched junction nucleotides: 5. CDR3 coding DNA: TGTGCCAGTAGACTGGGACAGGGGGAATACAATGAGCAGTTCTTC. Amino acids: CASRLGQGEYNEQFF.

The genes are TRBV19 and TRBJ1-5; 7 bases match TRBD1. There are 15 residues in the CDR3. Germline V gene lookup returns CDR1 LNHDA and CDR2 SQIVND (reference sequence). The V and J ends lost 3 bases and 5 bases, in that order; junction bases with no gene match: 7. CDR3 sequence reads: CASSMWTGPDQPQHF. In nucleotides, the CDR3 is TGTGCCAGTAGTATGTGGACAGGCCCGGATCAGCCCCAGCATTTT.

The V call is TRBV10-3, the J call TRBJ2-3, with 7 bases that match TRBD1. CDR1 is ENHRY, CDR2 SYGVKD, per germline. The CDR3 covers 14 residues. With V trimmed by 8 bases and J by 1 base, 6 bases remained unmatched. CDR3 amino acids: CAISTQGGTDTQYF. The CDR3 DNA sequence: TGTGCCATCTCCACTCAGGGGGGCACAGATACGCAGTATTTT.

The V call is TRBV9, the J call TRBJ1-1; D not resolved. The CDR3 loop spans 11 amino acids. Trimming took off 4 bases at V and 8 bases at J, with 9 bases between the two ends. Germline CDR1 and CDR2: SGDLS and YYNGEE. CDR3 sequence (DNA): TGTGCCAGCAGCCCCCAACTAGAAGCTTTCTTT. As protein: CASSPQLEAFF.

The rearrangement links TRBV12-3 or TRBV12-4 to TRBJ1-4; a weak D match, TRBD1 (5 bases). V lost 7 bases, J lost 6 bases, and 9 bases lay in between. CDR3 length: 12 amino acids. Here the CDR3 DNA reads TGTGCCAGCACTTGGGGGGATGAAAAACTGTTTTTT. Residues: CASTWGDEKLFF.

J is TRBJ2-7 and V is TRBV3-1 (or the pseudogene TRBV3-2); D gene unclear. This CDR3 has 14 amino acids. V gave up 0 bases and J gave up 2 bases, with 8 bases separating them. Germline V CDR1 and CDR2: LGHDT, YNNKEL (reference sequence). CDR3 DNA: TGTGCCAGCAGCCAAGAAGCCCGAACCTACGAGCAGTACTTC. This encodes CASSQEARTYEQYF.

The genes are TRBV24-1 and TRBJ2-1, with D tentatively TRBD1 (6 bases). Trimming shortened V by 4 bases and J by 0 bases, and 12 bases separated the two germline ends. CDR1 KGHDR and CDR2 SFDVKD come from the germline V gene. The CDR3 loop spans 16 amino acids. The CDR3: CATSDAQGSSYNEQFF. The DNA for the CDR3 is TGTGCCACCAGTGACGCACAGGGAAGCTCCTACAATGAGCAGTTCTTC.

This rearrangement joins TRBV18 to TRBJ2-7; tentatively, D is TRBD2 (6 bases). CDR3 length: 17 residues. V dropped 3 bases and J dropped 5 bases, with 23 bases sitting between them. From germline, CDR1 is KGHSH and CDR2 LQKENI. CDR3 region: CASSPSVETRHSHEQYF. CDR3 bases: TGTGCCAGCTCACCCTCGGTGGAGACTAGACATTCCCACGAGCAGTACTTC.

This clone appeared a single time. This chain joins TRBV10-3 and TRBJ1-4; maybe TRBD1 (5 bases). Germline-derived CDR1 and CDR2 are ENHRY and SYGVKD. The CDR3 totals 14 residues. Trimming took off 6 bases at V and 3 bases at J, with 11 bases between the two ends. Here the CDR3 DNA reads TGTGCCATCAGCCAGGGACTGGCTAATGAAAAACTGTTTTTT. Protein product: CAISQGLANEKLFF.

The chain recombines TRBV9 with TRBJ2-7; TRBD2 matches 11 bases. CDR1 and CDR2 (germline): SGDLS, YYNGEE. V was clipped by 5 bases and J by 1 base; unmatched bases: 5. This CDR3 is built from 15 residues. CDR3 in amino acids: CASSPTSGSSYEQYF. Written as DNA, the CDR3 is TGTGCCAGCAGTCCCACTAGCGGGAGTTCCTACGAGCAGTACTTC.

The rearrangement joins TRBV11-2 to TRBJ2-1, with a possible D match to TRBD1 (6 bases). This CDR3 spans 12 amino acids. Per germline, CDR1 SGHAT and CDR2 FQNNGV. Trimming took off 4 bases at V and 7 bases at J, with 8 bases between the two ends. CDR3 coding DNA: TGTGCCAGCAGCTCGCAGGGGAATGAGCAGTTCTTC. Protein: CASSSQGNEQFF.

For the CDR3, the DNA is TGTGCCAGCAGCTCACAGGCTGGCTACACCTTC. It yields the protein CASSSQAGYTF. The V gene is TRBV5-4, the J gene TRBJ1-2; D may be TRBD1 (5 bases). CDR3 size: 11 residues. Germline-derived CDR1 and CDR2 are SGHNT and YYREEE (reference sequence). V dropped 3 bases and J dropped 7 bases, with 7 bases sitting between them.

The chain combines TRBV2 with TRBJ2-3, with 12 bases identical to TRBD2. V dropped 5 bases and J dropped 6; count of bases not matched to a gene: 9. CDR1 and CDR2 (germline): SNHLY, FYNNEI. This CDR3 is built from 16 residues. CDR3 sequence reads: CASSPKYTSGGDTQYF. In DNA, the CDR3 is TGTGCCAGCAGTCCCAAATATACTAGCGGGGGGGATACGCAGTATTTT.

The CDR3 spells CASSQVLTSSYNEQFF. The CDR3 DNA reads TGTGCCAGCAGCCAGGTCTTGACTAGCTCCTACAATGAGCAGTTCTTC. J is TRBJ2-1 and V is TRBV4-2; TRBD2 might be the D (6 bases). The CDR3 sequence is 16 residues long. From germline, CDR1 is LGHNA and CDR2 YNFKEQ. The V gene lost 3 bases and the J gene lost 0 bases, with 12 bases spanning the gap.

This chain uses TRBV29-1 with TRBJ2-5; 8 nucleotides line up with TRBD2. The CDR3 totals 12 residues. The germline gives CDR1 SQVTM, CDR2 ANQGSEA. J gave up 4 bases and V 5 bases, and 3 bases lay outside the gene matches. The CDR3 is CSVNLAGETQYF. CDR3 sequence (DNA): TGCAGCGTTAACCTAGCGGGAGAGACCCAGTACTTC.